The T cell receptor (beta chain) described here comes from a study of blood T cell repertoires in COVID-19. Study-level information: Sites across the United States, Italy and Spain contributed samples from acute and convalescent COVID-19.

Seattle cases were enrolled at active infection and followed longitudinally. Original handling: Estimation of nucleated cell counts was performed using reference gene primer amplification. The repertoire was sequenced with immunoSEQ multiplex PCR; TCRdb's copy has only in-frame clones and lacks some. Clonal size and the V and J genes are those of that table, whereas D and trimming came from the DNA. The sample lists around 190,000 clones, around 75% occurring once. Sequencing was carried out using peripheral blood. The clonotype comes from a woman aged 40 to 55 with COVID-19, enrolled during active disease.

CDR3 amino acids: CASSPKQGFGNTIYF. In DNA, the CDR3 is TGTGCCAGCTCACCAAAACAGGGGTTTGGAAACACCATATATTTT. The V call is TRBV18, the J call TRBJ1-3, with 7 bases fitting TRBD1. The CDR3 is made up of 15 amino acids. V lost 2 bases, J lost 3 bases, and 4 bases stayed unmatched. CDR1 and CDR2 (germline): KGHSH, LQKENI.